Only a few counts were recorded for the clone carrying this TCR beta chain. Its specificity is not known. This sample's treatment: treatment-naive control, cytoreductive nephrectomy. This record belongs to a study of radiation and T cells in renal cell carcinoma. Findings of the study overall: Only small tumor regions of 0.8 to 1 g were sampled.

The CDR3 is 15 residues long. V was clipped by 5 bases and J by 4 bases; unmatched bases: 10. Germline loops: CDR1 SGHTA, CDR2 FQGTGA. Assay: immunoSEQ multiplex PCR; the TCRdb copy retains only in-frame clones and omits some. In the table there are fewer than 15,000 clones, around two thirds of which are singletons. The origin of this receptor is an elderly woman with renal cell carcinoma. The specimen was tumor tissue, collected from a patient whose treatment was nephrectomy without radiotherapy. V and J are TRBV7-3 and TRBJ2-7; 8 bases agree with TRBD1. CDR3 sequence (DNA): TGTGCCAGCAGCCCTACGGCCAGGGGGCATTACGAGCAGTACTTC. Translating gives CASSPTARGHYEQYF.